This T cell receptor beta chain was sequenced during a study of OX40 agonist ivuxolimab in advanced cancers. Study conclusions and caveats: More expanded clones were seen, on average, in CD8+ T cells than in CD4+.

The repertoire was sequenced with immunoSEQ multiplex PCR; TCRdb's copy has only in-frame clones and lacks some. The sample holds 75,000 to 100,000 clones; 85% to 90% are singletons and the top ten take approximately 2%. Cycle 7 day 1, cycle 4 day 1, and baseline were the timepoints at which blood was sampled. Germline V gene sequence: CDR1 KGHSH, CDR2 LQKENI. The CDR3 contains 16 residues. V lost 3 bases to trimming and J lost 7 bases; unmatched junction nucleotides: 6. About this clone itself: Its antigen is unknown.

This receptor was obtained from an adult with an advanced solid tumor such as melanoma, head and neck, liver or kidney cancer. The source was CD4+ or CD8+ T cells sorted from blood, collected in a trial of the OX40 agonist ivuxolimab. This sequence joins TRBV18 and TRBJ2-2, with TRBD1 matching over 12 bases. CDR3 protein: CASSPGQGAKDGELFF. Here the CDR3 DNA reads TGTGCCAGCTCACCGGGACAGGGGGCGAAGGACGGGGAGCTGTTTTTT.